Included here is one T cell receptor beta chain sequence, with context. The antigen it binds to is not known. No base qualities exist here, and no much larger clone lies one base off it. This sample stems from a study of T cell responses to AZD1222 COVID-19 vaccine (dated by TCRdb to the early 2020s). Study-level background: A total of about 240 trial participants underwent TCR sequencing, of whom roughly 210 received two doses of AZD1222 and about 26 received two doses of the MenACWY control vaccine. Trial participants were enrolled by age into 18-55, 56-69 and 70-plus year subgroups, with roughly 150, 30 and 60 TCR-sequenced participants respectively.

The germline V end is reduced by 5 bases and the J end by 4 bases; junction bases left unmatched: 4. The CDR3, cysteine through phenylalanine, is 16 amino acids long. This entry keeps only the CDR3 DNA: 48 bases, framed from base 1. CDR1 and CDR2 are drawn from the germline V gene (reference sequence): MNHEY, SMNVEV. Broader findings and caveats from the paper: CD4 TCRs associated with the vaccine covered the entire spike protein, and the dominant responses were in regions 160-218 and 743-854. A significant rise in spike-specific TCR breadth and depth was observed after two AZD1222 doses relative to day 0 and relative to MenACWY recipients. Most participants were white British and females outnumbered males, and the authors suggested that clonal diversity may have been underestimated. Nearly half of unique spike-specific TCRs reportedly recognized epitopes outside regions mutated in the B.1.351 and B.1.1.7 variants. The 56-69-year group was small, and its depth increase did not reach significance, likely because of low power. Conclusions about previously exposed vaccinees are limited because only five to seven AZD1222 recipients were SARS-CoV-2 seropositive at baseline. Because no samples from the day 14 peak response were available, repertoires could be characterized only after the peak T cell response.

The time point label for this specimen denotes: about 28 days (+/-7) after the second vaccine dose. AZD1222 recipients with second doses at about 4 weeks or about 12 weeks were pooled, because spike-specific TCR depth and breadth did not differ between schedules. Samples from vaccinated people were obtained from the UK trials COV001 and COV002, which included a single-blind randomized controlled phase 2/3 trial of AZD1222 (ChAdOx1 nCoV-19) in healthy adults. Trial participant PBMC samples were collected at day 0 and day 28 after the second dose for TCRbeta chain sequencing. The CDR3 regions of human TCRbeta chains were subjected to immunosequencing. The original methods were these. Repertoire TCRs were matched against a reference library of SARS-CoV-2-specific TCRs generated with the MIRA antigen-specificity platform. Breadth was defined as the fraction of unique TCRs that were SARS-CoV-2-associated. Depth was defined as the fraction of total T cells that were SARS-CoV-2-associated. Using the MIRA data, each spike-specific TCR was mapped to the spike region that the TCR reacts to and placed in a CD4 or CD8 class. Log10-transformed breadth and depth values were compared by one-way ANOVA with Sidak's multiple comparisons tests. Drawn from immuneACCESS, this table holds only the in-frame rearrangements with V and J called that TCRdb kept. Clones are partly lost; checked studies trace under half to an unresolved V gene and leave the rest unexplained. The V and J calls and clone size come from that table; D and trimming were worked out from the DNA. Counted in this sample were fewer than 200,000 clones; 88% of them appeared once. The biggest ten clones account for roughly 27% of the sample.

This receptor was obtained from an adult who received the AZD1222 COVID-19 vaccine. The chain employs TRBV27 and TRBJ2-1; 14 junctional bases match TRBD2. Sequences were derived from peripheral blood, sampled 28 days after the second AZD1222 dose. CDR3 reads: CASSRGTSGRYNEQFF. In nucleotides, the sequence is TGTGCCAGCAGTCGGGGGACTAGCGGGAGATACAATGAGCAGTTCTTC.